The entry below describes one TCR beta chain. Its antigen remains unidentified. Attachment of unique molecular identifiers to individual cDNA molecules was performed in the library. In the authors' methods: Counting gave a median of approximately 97,000 TCRs per sample, with values ranging from roughly 20,000 to 750,000. TCRdb fed the reads into MiXCR, producing one record per CDR3 protein. The V and J calls here are based on TCRdb, not the publication. The table has around 120,000 distinct CDR3 sequences, 8.5% seen once. This specimen belongs to a study of human T cells and chemical hapten exposure. Whole-study context: How much TCR each sample yielded varied, mostly because pooled library volumes differed slightly. Points from the study as a whole: TCRs at a frequency above 1 in 1000 stayed unchanged with DPC sensitization.

Unfractionated whole blood yielded the extracted total RNA. The CDR3 is 16 amino acids. The V and J ends lost 5 bases and 4 bases, in that order; junction bases with no gene match: 8. The sample comprised whole blood. The TCR sequence derives from a human donor in good health. Some clones in this sample may be carry-over from other donors' samples. V and J are TRBV12-3 or TRBV12-4 and TRBJ2-1; the match to TRBD2 covers 10 bases. The CDR3 DNA reads TGTGCCAGCAGTCCTGTAAGCGGGGGGGGATACAATGAGCAGTTCTTC. It translates to CASSPVSGGGYNEQFF.